This T cell receptor beta chain was captured in a study of cytomegalovirus exposure and HLA in healthy donors. Overall study: Per a later analysis, the approximately 690 first-cohort and 110 or so validation repertoires shared one platform. Broader study findings: Rare TCR sequences predominated, though certain public TCRs were found in many donors. One later analysis, an examination of the 120 validation repertoires, found that first-cohort TCR clusters tended to co-occur in them. Accounts indicate the classifier identified cytomegalovirus status with strong specificity and sensitivity.

Worth noting for this clone: Its matching antigen is unknown.

Sequenced by immunoSEQ multiplex PCR; TCRdb stores in-frame clones only, minus some. The sample includes about 130,000 clones, 89% seen only once; the top ten take roughly 2%. Germline V gene sequence: CDR1 LNHNV, CDR2 YYDKDF (reference sequence). The CDR3 length is 17 residues. J was trimmed by 3 bases and V by 1 base; bases with no gene match: 9. This clonotype was obtained from a woman between 18 and 29 years old in good health and CMV-seronegative. The chain is built from TRBV15 and TRBJ2-7; 10 nucleotides agree with TRBD2. Sequences were obtained from PBMCs. The CDR3: CATSRASISGRVYEQYF. CDR3 nucleotide sequence: TGTGCCACCAGCAGAGCTTCGATCAGCGGGAGGGTCTACGAGCAGTACTTC.